The TCR beta chain described here comes from a study of Graves' ophthalmopathy and Graves' hyperthyroidism. The study's findings and limits: Detected in blood as well were most expanded thyroid clonotypes with frequency above 0.001.

Germline lookup yields CDR1 SGHTA and CDR2 FQGNSA. CDR3 length equals 16 residues. The ends lost 1 base at V and 4 bases at J; junction bases unmatched: 6. The sequenced template was RNA, covering the TCR beta CDR3 region. Scientists carried out first-round RT-PCR using HTBI primers and then a second-round multiplex PCR. MiXCR, applied by TCRdb to the multiplex PCR reads, yields one record per CDR3 protein. The sample includes approximately 1.2 million distinct CDR3 sequences, less than 45% of them seen just once. Hyperthyroidism patients had new diagnoses, durations under 2 months, and ages of 18 to 65. Ineligible for inclusion were patients with other autoimmune diseases, uncontrolled infections, pregnancy or lactation. This clonotype was counted only a few times. No antigen is known for it.

The source of this sequence is an adult man with Graves' hyperthyroidism. The V gene is TRBV7-2, the J gene TRBJ2-7, with TRBD2 matching 11 bases. Sequencing was carried out using peripheral blood or thyroid tissue (not recorded which). CDR3 sequence (DNA): TGTGCCAGCAGCTTAGTGGGTAGCGGGGGGGCATACGAGCAGTACTTC. This sequence encodes CASSLVGSGGAYEQYF.